This T cell receptor (beta chain) was captured in a study of CD8 T cells in Susac syndrome. Germline CDR1 and CDR2: SQVTM and ANQGSEA. The V and J ends lost 7 bases and 2 bases, in that order; junction bases with no gene match: 8. The CDR3 covers 14 residues. cDNA came from about 0.5 to 1 ug RNA primed by random hexamers. TCR beta CDR3 was amplified by immunoSEQ covering 54 Vbeta and 13 Jbeta. TCRdb reanalysed the immunoSEQ multiplex PCR reads using MiXCR and keeps one entry per CDR3 protein. The table has 150,000 to 200,000 distinct CDR3 sequences, approximately 96% seen once. TEMRA cells were FACS-enriched and CD8+ and CD4+ T cells negatively isolated.

The chain combines TRBV29-1 with TRBJ1-1; 9 bases are shared with TRBD1. Specimen: CD4+ T cells from PBMCs. This clonotype was obtained from a human donor in good health. CDR3 residues: CSAGTGGDNTEAFF. CDR3 DNA: TGCAGCGCGGGAACAGGGGGCGATAACACTGAAGCTTTCTTT.